The sequence of this T cell receptor beta chain was determined in a study of CD8 T cells in ankylosing spondylitis. Study findings and constraints: Existing reports had already noted some motif variants in reactive arthritis synovial fluid and blood. Made up of fewer than 10 highly homologous variants, a TCR beta motif appeared characteristic of ankylosing spondylitis blood. Disease-associated clones were CD8+ and fairly uncommon in peripheral blood. Disease-associated clones were reportedly significantly overrepresented in matched ankylosing spondylitis synovial fluid.

The CDR3 covers 15 residues. J was trimmed by 5 bases and V by 5 bases; bases with no gene match: 11. Germline V gene sequence: CDR1 SEHNR, CDR2 FQNEAQ (reference sequence). This clonotype was counted only a few times. What it binds is not known. Via MiXCR, TCRdb re-called the 5' RACE reads, giving one row per CDR3 protein. The table lists approximately 550,000 distinct CDR3 sequences, about 12% of them singletons. This receptor was obtained from a male donor with ankylosing spondylitis. The sample taken for sequencing was blood, either unsorted or a sorted T cell fraction (not recorded which). The J gene is TRBJ2-5, the V gene TRBV7-9, with TRBD1 identical over 7 bases. CDR3 sequence: CASSPGDRRAETQYF. In nucleotides, the CDR3 is TGTGCCAGCAGCCCCGGGGACAGACGAGCGGAGACCCAGTACTTC. Full variable domain (missing parts from reference TRBV7-9 and TRBJ2-5): DTGVSQNPRHKITKRGQNVTFRCDPISEHNRLYWYRQTLGQGPEFLTYFQNEAQLEKSRLLSDRFSAERPKGSFSTLEIQRTEQGDSAMYLCASSPGDRRAETQYFGPGTRLLVL.